This T cell receptor (beta chain) originates from a study of long-term antiretroviral therapy in people with HIV. Across the study: The earliest samples predate the 2015 immediate-ART recommendation by about a decade.

Researchers ran immunoSEQ v3.0 at survey level. TCRdb's table, derived via immunoSEQ multiplex PCR, lists solely in-frame clones and lacks some. This table has about 16,000 clones, 88% appearing once. General study findings and limits: In HIV, the repertoires covered a tighter span of CDR3 lengths than in controls.

The CDR3 is 13 residues long. V was pared by 2 bases and J by 2 bases, with 6 bases between. Germline CDR1 is MNHNY and CDR2 is SVGAGI (reference sequence). With regard to this clone: Its specificity is not known.

The TCR was taken from a man aged 50-59 years with HIV. This chain joins TRBV6-6 and TRBJ1-1, with no clear D. The sequences come from unsorted PBMCs, collected 6.9 years after starting antiretroviral therapy. This chain's CDR3 is CASSYRGNTEAFF. The CDR3 DNA sequence: TGTGCCAGCAGTTACCGGGGAAACACTGAAGCTTTCTTT.